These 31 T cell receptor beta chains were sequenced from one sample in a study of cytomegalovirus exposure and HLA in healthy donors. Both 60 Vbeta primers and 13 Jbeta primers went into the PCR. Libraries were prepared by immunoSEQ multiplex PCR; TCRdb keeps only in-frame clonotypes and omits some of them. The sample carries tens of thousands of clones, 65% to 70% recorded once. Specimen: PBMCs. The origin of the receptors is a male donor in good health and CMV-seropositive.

The DNA of the CDR3 is TGTGCCAGCAGCCCTCCTGCGGGGGCAGATACGCAGTATTTT. Translation: CASSPPAGADTQYF. The chain has TRBV7-6 and TRBJ2-3, with TRBD2 matching over 7 bases. Trimming at V came to 5 bases and at J to 4 bases, leaving 6 bases not matched to a gene. Germline V gene lookup returns CDR1 SGHVS and CDR2 FNYEAQ. This CDR3 is built from 14 residues.

The CDR3 nucleotides are TGTGCCAGCAGCCCAGGCCCGGGGATCCAAGAGACCCAGTACTTC. It yields the protein CASSPGPGIQETQYF. The chain has TRBV7-9 and TRBJ2-5, with TRBD2 as a possible D gene (5 bases). In germline, CDR1 is SEHNR, CDR2 FQNEAQ (reference sequence). The CDR3 contains 15 residues. The V and J ends lost 5 bases and 1 base respectively, with 14 bases between them.

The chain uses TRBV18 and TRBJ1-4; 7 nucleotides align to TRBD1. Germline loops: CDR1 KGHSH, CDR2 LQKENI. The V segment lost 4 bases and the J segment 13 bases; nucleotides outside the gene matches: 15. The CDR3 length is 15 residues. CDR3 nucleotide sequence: TGTGCCAGCTCACTCTCGACAGGGATGGAGCTTGGACTGTTTTTT. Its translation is CASSLSTGMELGLFF. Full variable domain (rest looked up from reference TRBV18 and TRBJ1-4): NAGVMQNPRHLVRRRGQEARLRCSPMKGHSHVYWYRQLPEEGLKFMVYLQKENIIDESGMPKERFSAEFPKEGPSILRIQQVVRGDSAAYFCASSLSTGMELGLFFGSGTQLSVL.

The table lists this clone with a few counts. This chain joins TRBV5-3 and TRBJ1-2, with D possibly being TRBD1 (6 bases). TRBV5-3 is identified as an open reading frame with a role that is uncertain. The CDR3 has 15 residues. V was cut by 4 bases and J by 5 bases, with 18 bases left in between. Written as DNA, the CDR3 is TGTGCCAGAAGCACGCCGCCAGGACAGCCATATGGCTACACCTTC. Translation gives CARSTPPGQPYGYTF.

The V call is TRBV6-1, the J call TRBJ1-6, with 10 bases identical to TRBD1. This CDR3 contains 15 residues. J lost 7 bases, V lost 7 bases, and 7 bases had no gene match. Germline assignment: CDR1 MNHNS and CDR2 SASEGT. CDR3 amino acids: CASKSDRGQNSPLHF. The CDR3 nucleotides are TGTGCCAGCAAAAGCGACAGGGGGCAAAATTCACCCCTCCACTTT.

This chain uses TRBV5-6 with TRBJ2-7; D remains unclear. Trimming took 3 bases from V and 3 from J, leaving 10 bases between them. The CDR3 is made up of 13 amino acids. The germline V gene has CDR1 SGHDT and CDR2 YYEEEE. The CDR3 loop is CASSSNQDYEQYF. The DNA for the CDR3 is TGTGCCAGCAGCTCGAACCAGGACTACGAGCAGTACTTC.

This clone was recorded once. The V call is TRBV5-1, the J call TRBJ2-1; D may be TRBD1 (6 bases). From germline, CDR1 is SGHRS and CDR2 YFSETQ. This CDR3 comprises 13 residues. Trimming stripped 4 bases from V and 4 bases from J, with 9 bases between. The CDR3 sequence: CASSLTGYNEQFF. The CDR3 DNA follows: TGCGCCAGCAGCCTTACAGGGTACAATGAGCAGTTCTTC. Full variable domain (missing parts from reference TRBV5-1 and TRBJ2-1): KAGVTQTPRYLIKTRGQQVTLSCSPISGHRSVSWYQQTPGQGLQFLFEYFSETQRNKGNFPGRFSGRQFSNSRSEMNVSTLELGDSALYLCASSLTGYNEQFFGPGTRLTVL.

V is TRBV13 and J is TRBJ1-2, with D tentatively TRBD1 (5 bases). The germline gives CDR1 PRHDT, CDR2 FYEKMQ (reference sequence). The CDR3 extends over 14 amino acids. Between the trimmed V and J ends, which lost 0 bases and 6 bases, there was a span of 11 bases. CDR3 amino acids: CASSLGWGGDGYTF. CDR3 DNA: TGTGCCAGCAGCTTAGGATGGGGGGGGGATGGCTACACCTTC.

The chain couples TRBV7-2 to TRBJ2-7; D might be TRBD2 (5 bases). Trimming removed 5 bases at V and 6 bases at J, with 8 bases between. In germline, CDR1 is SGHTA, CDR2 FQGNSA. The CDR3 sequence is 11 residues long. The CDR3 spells CASSNRGEQYF. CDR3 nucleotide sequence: TGTGCCAGCAGCAATCGGGGCGAGCAGTACTTC.

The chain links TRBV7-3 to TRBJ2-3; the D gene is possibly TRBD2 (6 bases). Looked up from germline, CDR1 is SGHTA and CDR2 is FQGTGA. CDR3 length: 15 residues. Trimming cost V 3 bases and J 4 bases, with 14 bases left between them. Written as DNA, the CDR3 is TGTGCCAGCAGCTTGGGACTTATCCCCGCAGATACGCAGTATTTT. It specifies CASSLGLIPADTQYF. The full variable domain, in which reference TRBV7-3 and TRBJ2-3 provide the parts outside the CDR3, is GAGVSQTPSNKVTEKGKYVELRCDPISGHTALYWYRQSLGQGPEFLIYFQGTGAADDSGLPNDRFFAVRPEGSVSTLKIQRTERGDSAVYLCASSLGLIPADTQYFGPGTRLTVL.

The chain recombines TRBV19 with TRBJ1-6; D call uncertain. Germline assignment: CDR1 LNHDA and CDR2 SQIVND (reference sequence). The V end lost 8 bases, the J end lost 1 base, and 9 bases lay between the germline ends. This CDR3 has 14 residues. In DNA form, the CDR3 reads TGTGCCAGTTCTCCGAGTTCCTATAATTCACCCCTCCACTTT. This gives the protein CASSPSSYNSPLHF.

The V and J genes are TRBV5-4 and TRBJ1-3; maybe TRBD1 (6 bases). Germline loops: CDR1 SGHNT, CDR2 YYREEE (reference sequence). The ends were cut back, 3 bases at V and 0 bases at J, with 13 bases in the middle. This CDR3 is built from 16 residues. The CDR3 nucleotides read TGTGCCAGCAGCTCAAACGTAGGGGGCTCTGGAAACACCATATATTTT. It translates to CASSSNVGGSGNTIYF.

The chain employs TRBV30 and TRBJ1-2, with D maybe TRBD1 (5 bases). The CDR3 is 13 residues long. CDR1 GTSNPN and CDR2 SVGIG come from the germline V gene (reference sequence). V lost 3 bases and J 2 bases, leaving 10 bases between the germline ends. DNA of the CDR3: TGTGCCTGGAGCCAAGGGGCGAACTATGGCTACACCTTC. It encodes CAWSQGANYGYTF.

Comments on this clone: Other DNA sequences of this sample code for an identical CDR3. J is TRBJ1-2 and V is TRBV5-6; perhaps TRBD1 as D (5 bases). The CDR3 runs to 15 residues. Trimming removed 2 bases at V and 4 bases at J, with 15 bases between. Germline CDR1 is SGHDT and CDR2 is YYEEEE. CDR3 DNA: TGTGCCAGCAGCTTAAGAAGGGGATTAGGCTATGGCTACACCTTC. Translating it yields CASSLRRGLGYGYTF.

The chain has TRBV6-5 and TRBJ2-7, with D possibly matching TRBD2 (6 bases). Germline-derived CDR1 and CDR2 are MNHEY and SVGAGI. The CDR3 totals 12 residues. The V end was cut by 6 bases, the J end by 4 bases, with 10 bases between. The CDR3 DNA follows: TGTGCCAGCAGGCGGGGAAGGTACGAGCAGTACTTC. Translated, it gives CASRRGRYEQYF.

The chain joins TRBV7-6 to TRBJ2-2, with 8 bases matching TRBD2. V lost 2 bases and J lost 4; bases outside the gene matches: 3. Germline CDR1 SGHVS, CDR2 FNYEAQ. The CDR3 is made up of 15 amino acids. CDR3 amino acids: CASSLKAGGTGELFF. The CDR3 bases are TGTGCCAGCAGCTTAAAGGCGGGAGGCACCGGGGAGCTGTTTTTT.

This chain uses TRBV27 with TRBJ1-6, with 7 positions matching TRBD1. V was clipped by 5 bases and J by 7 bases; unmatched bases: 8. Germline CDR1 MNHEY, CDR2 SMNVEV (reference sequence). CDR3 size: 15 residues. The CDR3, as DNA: TGTGCCAGCAGTACGGACAGGACCCCAAATTCACCCCTCCACTTT. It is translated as CASSTDRTPNSPLHF.

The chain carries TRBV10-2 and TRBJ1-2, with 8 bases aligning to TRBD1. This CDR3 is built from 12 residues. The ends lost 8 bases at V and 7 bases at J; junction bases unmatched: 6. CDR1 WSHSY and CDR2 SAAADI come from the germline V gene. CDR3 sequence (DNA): TGCGCCAGCGAGGACAGGGCGCTTGGCTACACCTTC. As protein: CASEDRALGYTF.

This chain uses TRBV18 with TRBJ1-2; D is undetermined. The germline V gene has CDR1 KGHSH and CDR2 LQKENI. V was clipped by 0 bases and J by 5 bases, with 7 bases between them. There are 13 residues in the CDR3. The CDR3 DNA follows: TGTGCCAGCTCACCACCGGCAGGATATGGCTACACCTTC. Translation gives CASSPPAGYGYTF.

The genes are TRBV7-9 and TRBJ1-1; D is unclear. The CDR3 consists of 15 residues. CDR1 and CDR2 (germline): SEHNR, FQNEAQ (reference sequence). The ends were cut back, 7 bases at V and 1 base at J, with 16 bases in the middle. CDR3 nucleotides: TGTGCCAGCACCAACTTAATGACTAAGAACACTGAAGCTTTCTTT. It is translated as CASTNLMTKNTEAFF.

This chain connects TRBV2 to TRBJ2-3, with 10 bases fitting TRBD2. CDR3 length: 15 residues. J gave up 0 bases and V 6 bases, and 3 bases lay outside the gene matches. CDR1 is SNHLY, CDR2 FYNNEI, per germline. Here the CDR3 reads CASRGTSASTDTQYF. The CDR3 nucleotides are TGTGCCAGCAGGGGGACTAGCGCGAGCACAGATACGCAGTATTTT.

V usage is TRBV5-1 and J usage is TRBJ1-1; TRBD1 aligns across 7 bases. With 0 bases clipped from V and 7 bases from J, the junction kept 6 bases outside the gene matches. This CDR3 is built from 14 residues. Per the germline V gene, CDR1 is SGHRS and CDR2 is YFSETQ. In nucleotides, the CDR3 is TGCGCCAGCAGCTTGGGTAACAGGGGAAATGAAGCTTTCTTT. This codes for CASSLGNRGNEAFF.

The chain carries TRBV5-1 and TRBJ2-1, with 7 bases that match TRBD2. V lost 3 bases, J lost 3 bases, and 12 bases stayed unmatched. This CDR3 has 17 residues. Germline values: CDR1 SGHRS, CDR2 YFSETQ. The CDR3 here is CASSSSSGGTIYNEQFF. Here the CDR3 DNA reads TGCGCCAGCAGCTCCTCATCCGGAGGGACTATCTACAATGAGCAGTTCTTC.

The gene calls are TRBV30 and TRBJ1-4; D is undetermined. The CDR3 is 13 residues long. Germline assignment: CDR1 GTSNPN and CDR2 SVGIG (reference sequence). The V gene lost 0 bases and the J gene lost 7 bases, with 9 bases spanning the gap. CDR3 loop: CAWSVPGSEKLFF. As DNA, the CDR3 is TGTGCCTGGAGTGTACCCGGGAGTGAAAAACTGTTTTTT.

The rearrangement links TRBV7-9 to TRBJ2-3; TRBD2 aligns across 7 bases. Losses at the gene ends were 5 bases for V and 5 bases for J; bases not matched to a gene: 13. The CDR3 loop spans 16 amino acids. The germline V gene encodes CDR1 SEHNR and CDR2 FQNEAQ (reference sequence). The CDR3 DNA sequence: TGTGCCAGCAGCCCGACTGGGGGGGGAGTCCTAGATACGCAGTATTTT. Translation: CASSPTGGGVLDTQYF.

The CDR3 sequence is CASSHGPRLAGTGELFF. DNA for the CDR3: TGCGCCAGCAGCCACGGGCCCAGACTAGCGGGAACCGGGGAGCTGTTTTTT. The V call is TRBV4-1, the J call TRBJ2-2; 11 bases fit TRBD2. Trimming at V came to 3 bases and at J to 5 bases, leaving 8 bases not matched to a gene. Germline lookup yields CDR1 MGHRA and CDR2 YSYEKL. This CDR3 region has 17 residues.

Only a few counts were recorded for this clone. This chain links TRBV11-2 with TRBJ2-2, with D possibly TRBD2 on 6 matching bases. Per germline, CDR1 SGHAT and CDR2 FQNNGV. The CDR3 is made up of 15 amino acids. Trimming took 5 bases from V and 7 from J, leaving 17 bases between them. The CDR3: CASSPPRDVSGELFF. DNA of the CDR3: TGTGCCAGCAGCCCCCCGCGGGATGTGAGCGGGGAGCTGTTTTTT.

Here the CDR3 reads CASSRTNQGSYEQYF. The CDR3 bases are TGTGCCAGCAGCCGTACTAACCAGGGTTCCTACGAGCAGTACTTC. The V call is TRBV5-4, the J call TRBJ2-7; TRBD1 is a possible D gene (5 bases). Trimming pared 4 bases from V and 1 base from J, leaving 15 bases between. The V gene's germline CDR1 is SGHNT and CDR2 YYREEE (reference sequence). The CDR3 runs 15 residues.

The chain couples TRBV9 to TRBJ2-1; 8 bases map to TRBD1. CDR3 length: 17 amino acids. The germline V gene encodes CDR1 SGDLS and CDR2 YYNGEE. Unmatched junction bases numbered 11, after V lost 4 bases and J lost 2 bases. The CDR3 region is CASSPYTGTGAYNEQFF. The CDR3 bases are TGTGCCAGCAGCCCCTACACCGGGACAGGAGCCTACAATGAGCAGTTCTTC.

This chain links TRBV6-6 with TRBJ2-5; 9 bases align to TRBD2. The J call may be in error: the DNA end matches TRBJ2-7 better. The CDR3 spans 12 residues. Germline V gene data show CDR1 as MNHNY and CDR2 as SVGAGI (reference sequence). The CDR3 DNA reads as TGTGCCAGCTCAGCGGGAGGCTACGAGCAGTACTTC. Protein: CASSAGGYEQYF.

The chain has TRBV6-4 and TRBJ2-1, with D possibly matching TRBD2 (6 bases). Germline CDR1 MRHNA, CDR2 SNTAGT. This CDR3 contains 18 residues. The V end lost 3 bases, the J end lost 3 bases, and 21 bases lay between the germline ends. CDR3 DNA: TGTGCCAGCAGTGAGTCGGGGAGCGGGTATTCATACTACAATGAGCAGTTCTTC. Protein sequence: CASSESGSGYSYYNEQFF.